This T cell receptor beta chain was recorded in a study of CD8+ T cells in alopecia areata. Study information: At a dose of 5 to 10 mg twice daily, oral tofacitinib was given to treated patients.

Extraction and reverse transcription of RNA yielded cDNA as the sequencing template. Profiled with immunoSEQ multiplex PCR; TCRdb holds only in-frame clones, not every one. Altogether roughly 140,000 clones are present, roughly half being singletons, with the ten largest covering 0.95% to 1%. The V end lost 2 bases, the J end lost 8 bases, and 10 bases lay between the germline ends. From germline, CDR1 is SQVTM and CDR2 ANQGSEA. The CDR3 loop spans 12 amino acids. This TCR came from a human donor with alopecia areata. V gene TRBV29-1 combines with J gene TRBJ2-1; D perhaps matches TRBD2 (5 bases). Specimen: CD4+ T cells sorted from blood, collected at week 0. CDR3 in amino acids: CSVEPKRDEQFF. The CDR3 DNA follows: TGCAGCGTTGAACCGAAGAGGGATGAGCAGTTCTTC.